Each of the 22 T cell receptor beta chains below was sequenced from the same sample in a study of cytomegalovirus exposure and HLA in healthy donors. 13 Jbeta primers and 60 Vbeta primers were used for the PCR. Sequencing was performed with immunoSEQ multiplex PCR; in TCRdb, only in-frame clones are kept and a portion is missing. Among 150,000 to 200,000 clones listed, roughly 80% were seen once. What was sequenced was PBMCs. The receptors here all came from a man aged 25 to 45 in good health and CMV-seronegative.

The chain combines TRBV7-7 with TRBJ2-3; 8 bases match TRBD2. This CDR3 is built from 14 residues. Germline V gene lookup returns CDR1 SSHAT and CDR2 FNYEAQ (reference sequence). Losses at the gene ends were 5 bases for V and 4 bases for J; bases not matched to a gene: 5. In DNA form, the CDR3 reads TGTGCCAGCAGCCCGATAGCGGGATCAGATACGCAGTATTTT. Its translation: CASSPIAGSDTQYF.

V and J are TRBV27 and TRBJ2-2, with 11 bases identical to TRBD2. This CDR3 has 15 amino acids. The V gene's germline CDR1 is MNHEY and CDR2 SMNVEV (reference sequence). V was clipped by 2 bases and J by 4 bases; unmatched bases: 0. The CDR3 DNA follows: TGTGCCAGCAGTTTACTAGCGGGGGGCACCGGGGAGCTGTTTTTT. The encoded protein is CASSLLAGGTGELFF.

The rearrangement uses TRBV25-1 and TRBJ2-7, with a possible D match to TRBD1 (6 bases). The CDR3 is made up of 14 amino acids. Trimming took 3 bases from V and 4 from J, leaving 13 bases between them. Germline CDR1 MGHDK, CDR2 SYGVNS. For the CDR3, the DNA is TGTGCCAGCAGTGATCCGGACAGAACATACGAGCAGTACTTC. This codes for CASSDPDRTYEQYF.

The CDR3 loop reads CASSLRQGNYEQYF. Written as DNA, the CDR3 is TGTGCCAGCAGCTTAAGACAGGGCAACTACGAGCAGTACTTC. This chain connects TRBV11-3 to TRBJ2-7; 7 nucleotides align to TRBD1. The CDR3 is made up of 14 amino acids. The ends lost 2 bases at V and 3 bases at J; junction bases unmatched: 4. Germline CDR1 reads SGHNT; CDR2 reads YENEEA.

The V call is TRBV18, the J call TRBJ2-7; D is possibly TRBD2 (7 bases). Germline-derived CDR1 and CDR2 are KGHSH and LQKENI. V dropped 1 base and J dropped 1 base, with 17 bases sitting between them. CDR3 length: 17 residues. In DNA, the CDR3 is TGTGCCAGCTCACCACGGGGGGGCTCCTCAACATCCTACGAGCAGTACTTC. Its translation is CASSPRGGSSTSYEQYF.

The genes are TRBV7-8 and TRBJ2-1, with 7 bases lining up with TRBD1. Germline trimming cut 1 base from V and 8 bases from J; bases unmatched to any gene: 8. The CDR3 is 15 amino acids. CDR1 SGHVS and CDR2 FQNEAQ come from the germline V gene. CDR3 nucleotides: TGTGCCAGCAGCTTAGGAGGCAGGGGGAGATATGAGCAGTTCTTC. Translating gives CASSLGGRGRYEQFF.

A single count supports this clone. The genes are TRBV12-5 and TRBJ2-1; D ambiguous. This CDR3 region has 13 residues. Germline V CDR1 and CDR2: LGHNT, FRNRAP. Trimming pared 2 bases from V and 5 bases from J, leaving 7 bases between. CDR3: CASGLIHHNEQFF. The DNA for the CDR3 is TGTGCTAGTGGTTTGATACATCACAATGAGCAGTTCTTC.

Of note for this clone: At one boundary the junction diverges from the germline segment, which might be a read error. The rearrangement links TRBV2 to TRBJ2-7; 8 nucleotides align to TRBD1. Per the germline V gene, CDR1 is SNHLY and CDR2 is FYNNEI. The CDR3 extends over 12 amino acids. CDR3 region: CASSVGQARGDF. In DNA form, the CDR3 reads TGTGCCAGCAGTGTGGGACAGGCTAGGGGGGACTTC.

Details on this clone: The same CDR3 can be traced to other DNA sequences in this sample. The chain has TRBV6-6 and TRBJ1-2; TRBD1 is a possible D gene (5 bases). Germline-derived CDR1 and CDR2 are MNHNY and SVGAGI (reference sequence). V dropped 4 bases and J dropped 7 bases, with 16 bases sitting between them. The CDR3 has 14 amino acids. CDR3 loop: CASSLGGVKSGYTF. In DNA, the CDR3 is TGTGCCAGCAGTTTGGGAGGGGTAAAGAGTGGCTACACCTTC.

The V gene is TRBV30, the J gene TRBJ2-1, with D perhaps TRBD2 (6 bases). This CDR3 comprises 13 residues. Germline CDR1 reads GTSNPN; CDR2 reads SVGIG (reference sequence). CDR3 in DNA: TGTGGATGTCGGGACTTCGCCTACAATGAGCAGTTCTTC. Translated, it gives CGCRDFAYNEQFF.

The chain uses TRBV5-6 and TRBJ1-1, with a weak D call TRBD1 (5 bases). This CDR3 region has 15 residues. V lost 4 bases, J lost 1 base, and 14 bases lay in between. Germline CDR1 SGHDT, CDR2 YYEEEE. This CDR3 reads CASSPLGGTNTEAFF. CDR3 nucleotide sequence: TGTGCCAGCAGCCCCTTGGGGGGTACGAACACTGAAGCTTTCTTT.

This clone came up once. This chain uses TRBV11-2 with TRBJ2-7; weak D call: TRBD1 (5 bases). Germline CDR1 and CDR2: SGHAT and FQNNGV. The CDR3 is 16 residues long. Trimming left V 2 bases short and J 5 bases short, with 19 bases between. The CDR3 sequence is CASSLSLGPPNDEQYF. The CDR3 DNA reads TGTGCCAGCAGCTTATCCCTGGGGCCCCCGAACGACGAGCAGTACTTC.

The V and J genes are TRBV5-1 and TRBJ2-7, with 16 bases fitting TRBD2. The ends lost 4 bases at V and 1 base at J; junction bases unmatched: 8. CDR1 is SGHRS and CDR2 is YFSETQ in the germline V gene. CDR3 size: 18 residues. For the CDR3, the DNA is TGCGCCAGCAGCGCGATCGGGACTAGCGGGGGGGTTTCCTACGAGCAGTACTTC. Translating gives CASSAIGTSGGVSYEQYF.

CDR3 residues: CASSPRVSFPEQFF. CDR3 sequence (DNA): TGTGCCAGCTCACCCCGGGTGAGTTTTCCTGAGCAGTTCTTC. The chain employs TRBV18 and TRBJ2-1; D not resolved. CDR1 is KGHSH, CDR2 LQKENI, per germline. V was pared by 3 bases and J by 9 bases, with 15 bases between. This CDR3 region has 14 residues.

The chain uses TRBV11-3 and TRBJ2-3; D is possibly TRBD1 (6 bases). Trimming shortened V by 5 bases and J by 2 bases, and 14 bases separated the two germline ends. CDR1 and CDR2 (germline): SGHNT, YENEEA. CDR3 length: 15 amino acids. The CDR3 sequence is CASSLPTGVTDTQYF. The CDR3 DNA reads TGTGCCAGCAGCCTTCCGACAGGAGTCACAGATACGCAGTATTTT.

This chain connects TRBV6-4 to TRBJ2-6, with D tentatively TRBD2 (6 bases). Trimming removed 5 bases at V and 4 bases at J, with 12 bases between. Germline-derived CDR1 and CDR2 are MRHNA and SNTAGT. The CDR3 contains 15 residues. The CDR3 bases are TGTGCCAGCAGTATCGGGGGACTGGGGGCCAACGTCCTGACTTTC. Translating it yields CASSIGGLGANVLTF.

The rearrangement links TRBV15 to TRBJ1-2; 9 bases are shared with TRBD1. The germline CDR1 and CDR2 sequences are LNHNV and YYDKDF (reference sequence). The CDR3 length is 17 residues. With 0 bases clipped from V and 2 bases from J, the junction kept 7 bases outside the gene matches. This CDR3 reads CATSRDHLGQGNYGYTF. The CDR3 DNA sequence: TGTGCCACCAGCAGAGATCATCTAGGACAGGGGAACTATGGCTACACCTTC.

V is TRBV28 and J is TRBJ2-1; a weak D match, TRBD2 (6 bases). Germline V gene lookup returns CDR1 MDHEN and CDR2 SYDVKM. There are 14 residues in the CDR3. With 7 bases removed from V and 0 bases from J, the gap between germline ends came to 10 bases. In DNA, the CDR3 is TGTGCCAGCAATCGGGACTTCTCCTACAATGAGCAGTTCTTC. It encodes CASNRDFSYNEQFF.

The rearrangement links TRBV7-9 to TRBJ2-2, with D possibly TRBD2 on 5 matching bases. V was cut by 1 base and J by 3 bases, with 6 bases left in between. Germline CDR1 reads SEHNR; CDR2 reads FQNEAQ (reference sequence). This CDR3 comprises 14 residues. The CDR3 DNA is TGTGCCAGCAGCTTAGGAGCGGACACCGGGGAGCTGTTTTTT. Encoded protein: CASSLGADTGELFF.

This chain connects TRBV15 to TRBJ2-7; 9 positions agree with TRBD1. The germline gives CDR1 LNHNV, CDR2 YYDKDF (reference sequence). The ends lost 1 base at V and 3 bases at J; junction bases unmatched: 1. The CDR3 totals 14 residues. CDR3 nucleotides: TGTGCCACCAGCAGAGGGACAGGGGACTACGAGCAGTACTTC. Amino acids: CATSRGTGDYEQYF. The variable domain in full, with the rest retrieved from reference TRBV15 and TRBJ2-7, is DAMVIQNPRYQVTQFGKPVTLSCSQTLNHNVMYWYQQKSSQAPKLLFHYYDKDFNNEADTPDNFQSRRPNTSFCFLDIRSPGLGDTAMYLCATSRGTGDYEQYFGPGTRLTVT.

The gene calls are TRBV19 and TRBJ2-7; D may be TRBD2 (7 bases). The CDR3 consists of 14 residues. The germline V gene has CDR1 LNHDA and CDR2 SQIVND (reference sequence). The germline V and J ends were trimmed by 9 bases and 3 bases, with 18 bases remaining between them. DNA of the CDR3: TGTGCCAGCCAGGAAGGGGGGGGCTACTACGAGCAGTACTTC. Translated: CASQEGGGYYEQYF.

This sequence joins TRBV29-1 and TRBJ2-3; D perhaps matches TRBD2 (7 bases). The ends were cut back, 4 bases at V and 1 base at J, with 12 bases in the middle. The CDR3 covers 14 residues. Germline V gives CDR1 SQVTM, CDR2 ANQGSEA. Written as DNA, the CDR3 is TGCAGCGTTGTGGGGGGGCCCCGCACAGATACGCAGTATTTT. Translated, it gives CSVVGGPRTDTQYF.